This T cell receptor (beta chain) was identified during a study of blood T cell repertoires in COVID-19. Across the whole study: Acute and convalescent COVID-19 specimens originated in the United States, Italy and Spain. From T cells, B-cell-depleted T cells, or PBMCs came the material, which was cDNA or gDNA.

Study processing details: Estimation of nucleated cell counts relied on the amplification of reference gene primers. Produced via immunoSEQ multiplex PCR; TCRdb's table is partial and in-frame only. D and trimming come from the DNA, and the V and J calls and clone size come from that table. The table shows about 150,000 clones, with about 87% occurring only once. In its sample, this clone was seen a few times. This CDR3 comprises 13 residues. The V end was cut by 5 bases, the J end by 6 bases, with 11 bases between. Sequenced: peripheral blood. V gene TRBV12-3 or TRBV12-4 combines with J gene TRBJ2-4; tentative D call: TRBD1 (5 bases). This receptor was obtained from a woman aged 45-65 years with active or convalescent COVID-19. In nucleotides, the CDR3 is TGTGCCAGCAGTCCCTATGACAGAAACATTCAGTACTTC. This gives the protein CASSPYDRNIQYF.